A selection of T cell receptor beta chains follows, all from one sample in a study. TCRdb fed the 5' RACE reads into MiXCR, producing one record per CDR3 protein. The data hold about 32,000 distinct CDR3 sequences, with roughly 24% observed a single time. Sequencing input: memory CD4+ T cells sorted from blood. Receptors originate from a female donor with breast cancer. The CDR3 runs from the conserved cysteine through the conserved F or W. The order of the fields is clone size, J gene, V gene, CDR3 length, D gene, CDR3 DNA, CDR3 protein. A D gene is named only where the DNA matches it firmly. The listing skips clone size in some rows; elsewhere it reads once, few, many or a size class.

size: many
J: TRBJ2-7
V: TRBV5-4
length: 16
D: TRBD2
DNA: TGTGCCAGCAGCGTCGGTAGGGGAGGGCTCTCCTACGAGCAGTACTTC
CDR3: CASSVGRGGLSYEQYF

size: few
J: TRBJ1-1
V: TRBV4-1
length: 13
D: .
DNA: TGCGCCAGCAGCCAACCCCGGGGCACTGAAGCTTTCTTT
CDR3: CASSQPRGTEAFF

size: .
J: TRBJ2-1
V: TRBV10-3
length: 11
D: .
DNA: TGTGCCATCAGTGAACCCCCCGTGCAGTTCTTC
CDR3: CAISEPPVQFF

size: few
J: TRBJ2-1
V: TRBV7-9
length: 15
D: .
DNA: TGTGCCAGCAGCAAGACAGGACTCCTCTACAATGAGCAGTTCTTC
CDR3: CASSKTGLLYNEQFF

size: few
J: TRBJ2-5
V: TRBV5-4
length: 16
D: TRBD2
DNA: TGTGCCAGCAGCCTGGGACTAGCGGGGGTGCAAGAGACCCAGTACTTC
CDR3: CASSLGLAGVQETQYF

size: once
J: TRBJ2-1
V: TRBV20-1
length: 15
D: TRBD2
DNA: TGCAGTGCTAGAGAAGGGAAGCGGGAGCTTAATGAGCAGTTCTTC
CDR3: CSAREGKRELNEQFF

size: .
J: TRBJ2-7
V: TRBV20-1
length: 14
D: .
DNA: TGCAGTGCATTAAGACAGGACCTAGCCTACGAGCAGTACTTC
CDR3: CSALRQDLAYEQYF

size: medium-sized
J: TRBJ2-7
V: TRBV20-1
length: 15
D: .
DNA: TGCAGTGCTGACCGGGCCTCAAGCGGCTTCAACGAGCAGTACTTC
CDR3: CSADRASSGFNEQYF

size: few
J: TRBJ2-7
V: TRBV6-5
length: 14
D: .
DNA: TGTGCCAGCAGTCCGGACAGAGTCTGCTACGAGCAGTACTTC
CDR3: CASSPDRVCYEQYF

size: .
J: TRBJ2-1
V: TRBV28
length: 15
D: TRBD2
DNA: TGTGCCAGCTCTACCGGGACTAGGGGAAAAGAAGAGCAGTTCTTC
CDR3: CASSTGTRGKEEQFF

size: few
J: TRBJ2-3
V: TRBV27
length: 15
D: TRBD1
DNA: TGTGCCAGCAGTTCCGGGACAGGGGGCACAGATACGCAGTATTTT
CDR3: CASSSGTGGTDTQYF

size: .
J: TRBJ1-1
V: TRBV29-1
length: 12
D: .
DNA: TGCAGCGTTCGATCAGTGAACACTGAAGCTTTCTTT
CDR3: CSVRSVNTEAFF

size: .
J: TRBJ1-3
V: TRBV7-9
length: 14
D: .
DNA: TGTGCCTGCAGCTTAGCTCCGTCGAGAAACACCATATATTTT
CDR3: CACSLAPSRNTIYF

size: .
J: TRBJ2-3
V: TRBV12-3/TRBV12-4
length: 14
D: TRBD1
DNA: TGTGCCAGCGGGGACAGGGGCGGCACAGATACGCAGTATTTT
CDR3: CASGDRGGTDTQYF

size: few
J: TRBJ2-1
V: TRBV6-2/TRBV6-3
length: 13
D: .
DNA: TGTGCCAGCAGTTCGGCTTACAGGGATGAGCAGTTCTTC
CDR3: CASSSAYRDEQFF

size: many
J: TRBJ2-5
V: TRBV5-1
length: 14
D: TRBD2
DNA: TGCGCCAGCAGCTTGGGCGCGGGAGGAGAGACCCAGTACTTC
CDR3: CASSLGAGGETQYF